These 25 T cell receptor beta chains were all obtained from the same sample, sequenced in a study of OX40 agonist ivuxolimab in advanced cancers. TCRdb's table, derived via immunoSEQ multiplex PCR, lists solely in-frame clones and lacks some. The data contain tens of thousands of clones, around 76% of them seen just once; the ten biggest clones take up roughly 20%. Sequenced here: CD4+ or CD8+ T cells sorted from blood, sampled in a trial of the OX40 agonist ivuxolimab. The receptors originated from an adult with an advanced solid tumor such as melanoma, head and neck, liver or kidney cancer.

The chain combines TRBV2 with TRBJ2-5; D is possibly TRBD1 (6 bases). The J call is uncertain, as TRBJ2-7 better fits the DNA end. CDR3 size: 13 residues. Looked up from germline, CDR1 is SNHLY and CDR2 is FYNNEI. CDR3 loop: CASRDTGTYEQYF. CDR3 sequence (DNA): TGTGCCAGCCGGGACACGGGTACCTACGAGCAGTACTTC.

In the case of this clone: Other DNA sequences in the same sample also yield this CDR3. CDR3 amino acids: CASSYQGAGEKLFF. DNA of the CDR3: TGCGCCAGCAGTTACCAGGGGGCGGGTGAAAAACTGTTTTTT. V and J are TRBV5-1 and TRBJ1-4, with 8 bases that match TRBD1. CDR3 length: 14 residues. In germline, CDR1 is SGHRS, CDR2 YFSETQ. V shed 5 bases and J 7 bases; nucleotides not matched to a gene: 7.

The chain joins TRBV5-1 to TRBJ2-2, with TRBD2 identical over 12 bases. Germline V CDR1 and CDR2: SGHRS, YFSETQ. CDR3 length equals 19 residues. V lost 0 bases to trimming and J lost 6 bases; unmatched junction nucleotides: 12. In nucleotides, the CDR3 is TGCGCCAGCAGCTTGGATGGACTAGCGGGACGCAATTGGGCCGGGGAGCTGTTTTTT. Translating it yields CASSLDGLAGRNWAGELFF.

The J gene is TRBJ2-3, the V gene TRBV7-8; TRBD2 aligns across 9 bases. Trimming removed 6 bases from V and 7 bases from J; junction bases left unmatched: 8. The V gene's germline CDR1 is SGHVS and CDR2 FQNEAQ. The CDR3 has 14 residues. CDR3 sequence reads: CASSQRGEGNTQYF. The CDR3 nucleotides read TGTGCCAGCAGTCAGCGGGGGGAGGGGAATACGCAGTATTTT.

The rearrangement links TRBV7-8 to TRBJ2-2, with D perhaps TRBD1 (6 bases). The germline V gene has CDR1 SGHVS and CDR2 FQNEAQ. This CDR3 has 17 residues. V lost 2 bases and J 5 bases, leaving 18 bases between the germline ends. CDR3 DNA: TGTGCCAGCAGCTTAAGGGGGTCACCGAGGGGTACCGGGGAGCTGTTTTTT. Protein sequence: CASSLRGSPRGTGELFF. Supplemented by reference TRBV7-8 and TRBJ2-2, the full variable domain reads GAGVSQSPRYKVAKRGQDVALRCDPISGHVSLFWYQQALGQGPEFLTYFQNEAQLDKSGLPSDRFFAERPEGSVSTLKIQRTQQEDSAVYLCASSLRGSPRGTGELFFGEGSRLTVL.

In its sample, this clone ranks as medium-sized. This chain uses TRBV11-2 with TRBJ1-5; D possibly corresponds to TRBD1 (6 bases). This CDR3 contains 15 residues. With 1 base removed from V and 2 bases from J, the gap between germline ends came to 9 bases. Germline V CDR1 and CDR2: SGHAT, FQNNGV. In DNA, the CDR3 is TGTGCCAGCAGCTTAGTAGGGGGTGGCAATCAGCCCCAGCATTTT. Protein product: CASSLVGGGNQPQHF.

V usage is TRBV7-2 and J usage is TRBJ1-1, with a tentative D call TRBD1 (5 bases). CDR1 is SGHTA, CDR2 FQGNSA, per germline. Trimming stripped 7 bases from V and 4 bases from J, with 19 bases between. This CDR3 is built from 15 residues. DNA of the CDR3: TGTGCCAGCACCTTGGGACCTCCCGGGTTCACTGAAGCTTTCTTT. Translated, it gives CASTLGPPGFTEAFF.

The rearrangement links TRBV25-1 to TRBJ1-5; D is unclear. The CDR3 is 12 amino acids. V shed 6 bases and J shed 2 bases, with 5 bases lying between them. CDR1 MGHDK and CDR2 SYGVNS come from the germline V gene. The CDR3 sequence is CASSAGNQPQHF. CDR3 in DNA: TGTGCCAGCAGCGCAGGCAATCAGCCCCAGCATTTT.

This chain uses TRBV5-6 with TRBJ2-3; the D gene is possibly TRBD2 (6 bases). V was shortened by 6 bases and J by 0 bases, with 14 bases between the two germline ends. The CDR3 totals 15 residues. Germline V gene lookup returns CDR1 SGHDT and CDR2 YYEEEE. Here the CDR3 reads CASTRGLTSTDTQYF. The CDR3 DNA follows: TGTGCCAGCACGCGAGGACTAACTAGCACAGATACGCAGTATTTT. Complete variable domain (other parts from reference TRBV5-6 and TRBJ2-3): DAGVTQSPTHLIKTRGQQVTLRCSPKSGHDTVSWYQQALGQGPQFIFQYYEEEERQRGNFPDRFSGHQFPNYSSELNVNALLLGDSALYLCASTRGLTSTDTQYFGPGTRLTVL.

The chain has TRBV7-2 and TRBJ1-4; D ambiguous. Trimming left V 2 bases short and J 4 bases short, with 8 bases between. Germline values: CDR1 SGHTA, CDR2 FQGNSA. CDR3 length equals 14 residues. The CDR3 DNA sequence: TGTGCCAGCAGCTTATCAGCAGATAATGAAAAACTGTTTTTT. Its translation is CASSLSADNEKLFF.

The CDR3 reads CASSQVSFSSYNEQFF. The CDR3 DNA follows: TGCGCCAGCAGCCAAGTCAGCTTTAGCTCCTACAATGAGCAGTTCTTC. This chain links TRBV4-3 with TRBJ2-1; no definite D call. From germline, CDR1 is LGHNA and CDR2 YSLEER. V was cut by 1 base and J by 0 bases, with 10 bases left in between. The CDR3 loop spans 16 amino acids.

The J gene is TRBJ2-7, the V gene TRBV28; 8 bases match TRBD2. With V trimmed by 7 bases and J by 3 bases, 8 bases remained unmatched. CDR3 size: 14 residues. In germline, CDR1 is MDHEN, CDR2 SYDVKM. The CDR3, as DNA: TGTGCCAGCATGTTAGCGGGGACAAACTACGAGCAGTACTTC. This translates into CASMLAGTNYEQYF.

This chain joins TRBV6-5 and TRBJ1-1; a possible D gene is TRBD1 (6 bases). The CDR3 runs to 14 residues. The ends were cut back, 6 bases at V and 7 bases at J, with 18 bases in the middle. Per germline, CDR1 MNHEY and CDR2 SVGAGI. The CDR3 DNA is TGTGCCAGCAGCAAAGGGGGGGGAGGGAATGAAGCTTTCTTT. Translated: CASSKGGGGNEAFF.

The chain carries TRBV5-4 and TRBJ2-1; 8 bases are shared with TRBD2. The CDR3 contains 14 residues. The J segment lost 7 bases and the V segment lost 3 bases, leaving 6 bases of the junction unmatched. The germline CDR1 and CDR2 sequences are SGHNT and YYREEE (reference sequence). This chain's CDR3 is CASSSFGGGNEQFF. The CDR3 nucleotides are TGTGCCAGCAGCTCATTCGGCGGGGGGAATGAGCAGTTCTTC.

J is TRBJ2-3 and V is TRBV7-2; D not certain. From germline, CDR1 is SGHTA and CDR2 FQGNSA. The V end was cut by 5 bases, the J end by 4 bases, with 16 bases between. This CDR3 is built from 15 residues. For the CDR3, the DNA is TGTGCCAGCAGCCCACCGGACCCGGGTCCAGATACGCAGTATTTT. It specifies CASSPPDPGPDTQYF.

This sequence joins TRBV5-4 and TRBJ2-6; weak D call: TRBD2 (7 bases). V was shortened by 4 bases and J by 0 bases, with 20 bases between the two germline ends. The CDR3 runs 19 residues. CDR1 is SGHNT, CDR2 YYREEE, per germline (reference sequence). CDR3: CASSDTQGGRHSGANVLTF. In DNA form, the CDR3 reads TGTGCCAGCAGCGATACACAGGGAGGGAGGCACTCTGGGGCCAACGTCCTGACTTTC.

This sequence joins TRBV19 and TRBJ2-3; D ambiguous. CDR1 is LNHDA and CDR2 is SQIVND in the germline V gene (reference sequence). Trimming removed 8 bases at V and 2 bases at J, with 17 bases between. The CDR3 contains 15 residues. The CDR3, as DNA: TGTGCCAGTCGACGGGCCGAATATCACACAGATACGCAGTATTTT. This translates into CASRRAEYHTDTQYF.

The chain employs TRBV19 and TRBJ1-3, with D hard to call. Trimming removed 6 bases from V and 0 bases from J, with 9 bases in between. CDR3 length equals 14 residues. Looked up from germline, CDR1 is LNHDA and CDR2 is SQIVND (reference sequence). The CDR3 is CASRSESSGNTIYF. In DNA form, the CDR3 reads TGTGCCAGTAGATCCGAGAGCTCTGGAAACACCATATATTTT.

The chain has TRBV19 and TRBJ1-5; D gene unclear. V shed 1 base and J shed 7 bases, with 14 bases lying between them. CDR3 length: 15 residues. Germline CDR1 is LNHDA and CDR2 is SQIVND (reference sequence). CDR3 in DNA: TGTGCCAGTAGTATAGGTCATACGCCGAGGCAGCCCCAGCATTTT. Its translation is CASSIGHTPRQPQHF.

This clone showed up just once. The chain employs TRBV9 and TRBJ2-7, with 10 positions matching TRBD1. The germline CDR1 and CDR2 sequences are SGDLS and YYNGEE. Germline trimming cut 3 bases from V and 7 bases from J; bases unmatched to any gene: 13. This CDR3 spans 16 amino acids. Here the CDR3 reads CASSEGQGGPVGEQYF. CDR3 nucleotides: TGTGCCAGCAGCGAAGGACAGGGGGGACCAGTTGGGGAGCAGTACTTC.

Only a few counts were recorded for this clone. The rearrangement links TRBV15 to TRBJ1-2; D gene uncertain. Between the trimmed V and J ends, which lost 0 bases and 0 bases, there was a span of 8 bases. Germline V lookup: CDR1 LNHNV, CDR2 YYDKDF (reference sequence). The CDR3 loop spans 15 amino acids. The CDR3 bases are TGTGCCACCAGCAGAGATCCGGTGGCTAACTATGGCTACACCTTC. This gives the protein CATSRDPVANYGYTF.

This chain joins TRBV9 and TRBJ2-5; D possibly corresponds to TRBD2 (5 bases). Per the germline V gene, CDR1 is SGDLS and CDR2 is YYNGEE. V shed 0 bases and J shed 4 bases, with 7 bases lying between them. The length of the CDR3 is 13 residues. The CDR3 region is CASSVEGRETQYF. The CDR3 DNA follows: TGTGCCAGCAGCGTAGAAGGGAGAGAGACCCAGTACTTC.

The chain joins TRBV30 to TRBJ1-1; TRBD1 aligns across 7 bases. Trimming took 4 bases from V and 1 from J; bases not matched to a gene: 9. This CDR3 contains 15 residues. The V gene's germline CDR1 is GTSNPN and CDR2 SVGIG (reference sequence). In DNA, the CDR3 is TGTGCCTGGACCTTTCGAGACAGGGAGAACACTGAAGCTTTCTTT. It encodes CAWTFRDRENTEAFF.

The chain couples TRBV5-1 to TRBJ1-4; perhaps TRBD1 as D (5 bases). The CDR3 is 15 residues long. Trimming took 4 bases from V and 0 from J, leaving 10 bases between them. Germline V gives CDR1 SGHRS, CDR2 YFSETQ. The CDR3 is CASSAQGATNEKLFF. CDR3 coding DNA: TGCGCCAGCAGCGCCCAGGGTGCAACTAATGAAAAACTGTTTTTT.

This clone was seen more than once but under ten times. The chain couples TRBV27 to TRBJ1-2; 7 nucleotides agree with TRBD1. Germline V gene lookup returns CDR1 MNHEY and CDR2 SMNVEV (reference sequence). The trim removed 4 bases at V and 5 bases at J, leaving 7 bases unmatched. The CDR3 contains 14 residues. Written as DNA, the CDR3 is TGTGCCAGCAGTTATACAGGGGCTTGGTATGGCTACACCTTC. This sequence encodes CASSYTGAWYGYTF.